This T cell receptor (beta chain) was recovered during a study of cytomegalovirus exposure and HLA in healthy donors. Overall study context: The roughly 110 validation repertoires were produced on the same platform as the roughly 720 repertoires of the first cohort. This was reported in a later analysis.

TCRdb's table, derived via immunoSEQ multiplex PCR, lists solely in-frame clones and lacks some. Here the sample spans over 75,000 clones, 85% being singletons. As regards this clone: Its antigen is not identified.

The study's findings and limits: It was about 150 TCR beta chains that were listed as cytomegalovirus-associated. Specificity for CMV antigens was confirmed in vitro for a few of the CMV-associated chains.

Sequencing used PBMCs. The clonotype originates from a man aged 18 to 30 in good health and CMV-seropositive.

In DNA, the CDR3 is TGTGCCAGCAGCGTCTGGGGGGGCGCCGGTAACACTGAAGCTTTCTTT. Translation gives CASSVWGGAGNTEAFF. The chain recombines TRBV9 with TRBJ1-1, with TRBD1 as a possible D gene (6 bases). Looked up from germline, CDR1 is SGDLS and CDR2 is YYNGEE. With 2 bases removed from V and 2 bases from J, the gap between germline ends came to 16 bases. This CDR3 has 16 amino acids.